This TCR beta chain appears in the sequencing data of a study of CD8 T cells in ankylosing spondylitis. As for this clonotype: Antigen specificity is unknown.

TCRdb used MiXCR to reprocess the 5' RACE reads, holding one entry per CDR3 protein. The sample holds about 840,000 distinct CDR3 sequences, 12% seen once. With 8 bases removed from V and 3 bases from J, the gap between germline ends came to 11 bases. The CDR3 is 13 residues long. The germline gives CDR1 MDHEN, CDR2 SYDVKM. Broader study findings: The authors reported significant enrichment of disease-linked clones in matched ankylosing spondylitis synovial fluid. There was a TCR beta motif, made of eight highly homologous variants, that appeared characteristic of ankylosing spondylitis blood. Earlier literature documents some of the motif variants in reactive arthritis synovial fluid and blood.

The V call is TRBV28, the J call TRBJ1-5, with D perhaps TRBD1 (5 bases). The sequence was collected from a male donor with ankylosing spondylitis. Sequenced input: blood, either unsorted or a sorted T cell fraction (not recorded which). The CDR3 DNA follows: TGTGCCAGCCACGACAGAAACAATCAGCCCCAGCATTTT. Its translation: CASHDRNNQPQHF.